What follows are 2 T cell receptor beta chains derived from one specimen sequenced in a study of beta chain features in type 1 diabetes. General study results and limits: Type 1 diabetes patients showed a moderate but significant shortening of TCRB CDR3s in all four CD4+ subsets.

Investigators reverse transcribed all isolated RNA, so they sequenced expressed TCRB transcripts. Data came from immunoSEQ multiplex PCR; TCRdb stores just in-frame clones and leaves some out. There are more than 100,000 clones in the sample; about 15% occur only once, and roughly 2.5% lies in the top ten. What these receptors recognize is not known. What was sequenced was central memory CD4+ T cells from blood. These TCRs come from a man younger than 45 with type 1 diabetes.

The sample holds a few counts of this clone. Within the sample, other DNA sequences also encode this same CDR3. The rearrangement uses TRBV29-1 and TRBJ2-1; weak D call: TRBD2 (5 bases). Germline V lookup: CDR1 SQVTM, CDR2 ANQGSEA. Trimming stripped 1 base from V and 4 bases from J, with 5 bases between. The CDR3 has 12 amino acids. The CDR3 bases are TGCAGCGTTGAAGGCGGGTACAATGAGCAGTTCTTC. Encoded protein: CSVEGGYNEQFF.

As regards this clone: This CDR3 is also generated by other DNA sequences in the sample. The J gene is TRBJ2-5, the V gene TRBV20-1; D not resolved. The CDR3 covers 10 residues. V shed 6 bases and J shed 5 bases, with 7 bases lying between them. Germline-derived CDR1 and CDR2 are DFQATT and SNEGSKA (reference sequence). CDR3 nucleotides: TGCAGTGCCCTTAGCGAGACCCAGTACTTC. As protein: CSALSETQYF.